The 31 T cell receptor beta chains below come from one sample, sequenced in a study of cytomegalovirus exposure and HLA in healthy donors. The PCR made use of 60 Vbeta and 13 Jbeta primers. Assay: immunoSEQ multiplex PCR; the TCRdb copy retains only in-frame clones and omits some. In the table there are tens of thousands of clones, approximately 79% of which are singletons. The sequenced sample consisted of PBMCs. The origin of the receptors is a female donor in good health and CMV-seronegative.

The chain links TRBV6-5 to TRBJ2-1; D call uncertain. Germline loops: CDR1 MNHEY, CDR2 SVGAGI. This CDR3 is 14 amino acids long. V was cut by 6 bases and J by 4 bases, with 13 bases left in between. CDR3 nucleotide sequence: TGTGCCAGCAGCAAAGGCACAGAGTACAATGAGCAGTTCTTC. This gives the protein CASSKGTEYNEQFF.

Written as DNA, the CDR3 is TGCGCCAGCAGCCTCGGGACAGGGGGCTTAATGAACACTGAAGCTTTCTTT. Its protein product is CASSLGTGGLMNTEAFF. The chain uses TRBV5-1 and TRBJ1-1, with 12 bases fitting TRBD1. CDR1 is SGHRS, CDR2 YFSETQ, per germline. The V and J ends lost 4 bases and 0 bases, in that order; junction bases with no gene match: 7. The CDR3 is 17 amino acids.

This rearrangement joins TRBV7-9 to TRBJ2-7; no clear D. Trimming left V 5 bases short and J 0 bases short, with 5 bases between. CDR1 is SEHNR, CDR2 FQNEAQ, per germline (reference sequence). This CDR3 contains 12 residues. The CDR3 nucleotides read TGTGCCAGCAGCACACCCTCCTACGAGCAGTACTTC. Translating gives CASSTPSYEQYF.

The chain has TRBV28 and TRBJ1-3; tentatively, D is TRBD1 (6 bases). There are 15 residues in the CDR3. Germline values: CDR1 MDHEN, CDR2 SYDVKM. V dropped 7 bases and J dropped 0 bases, with 13 bases sitting between them. Here the CDR3 DNA reads TGTGCCAGCAAGGTGGACAGAATCTCTGGAAACACCATATATTTT. Translated, it gives CASKVDRISGNTIYF.

The J gene is TRBJ2-7, the V gene TRBV7-9; D possibly corresponds to TRBD2 (6 bases). The CDR3 runs 14 residues. CDR1 is SEHNR, CDR2 FQNEAQ, per germline (reference sequence). V was clipped by 4 bases and J by 6 bases, with 16 bases between them. CDR3: CASSSYTQGGEQYF. The CDR3 nucleotides read TGTGCCAGCAGCTCGTATACGCAGGGAGGCGAGCAGTACTTC.

This clone was seen a few times. This rearrangement joins TRBV5-6 to TRBJ1-1; D perhaps matches TRBD1 (5 bases). This CDR3 comprises 13 residues. The germline CDR1 and CDR2 sequences are SGHDT and YYEEEE. V was cut by 6 bases and J by 1 base, with 10 bases left in between. CDR3 amino acids: CASTLGGNTEAFF. The CDR3 DNA sequence: TGTGCCAGCACTCTCGGGGGGAACACTGAAGCTTTCTTT.

The chain uses TRBV28 and TRBJ2-5; D might be TRBD1 (6 bases). The J call may be faulty, since TRBJ2-7 better matches the DNA end. The CDR3 is 14 residues long. Germline assignment: CDR1 MDHEN and CDR2 SYDVKM. The CDR3 DNA sequence: TGTGCCAGCAGTCCCCTAGGGGGTTCCTACGAGCAGTACTTC. Encoded protein: CASSPLGGSYEQYF.

The sample holds one count of this clone. The chain employs TRBV4-3 and TRBJ1-6; no clear D. V was trimmed by 0 bases and J by 10 bases, leaving 19 bases between them. This CDR3 is 17 amino acids long. Germline V gene lookup returns CDR1 LGHNA and CDR2 YSLEER. The CDR3 DNA is TGCGCCAGCAGCCAAGATCCTGGTCAGGTCGGCTTGTCACCCCTCCACTTT. Translated: CASSQDPGQVGLSPLHF.

The chain is built from TRBV2 and TRBJ2-7; a weak D match, TRBD1 (6 bases). Germline CDR1 reads SNHLY; CDR2 reads FYNNEI. The CDR3 consists of 14 residues. Trimming removed 5 bases at V and 5 bases at J, with 16 bases between. The CDR3 loop reads CASSPRGHLDEQYF. The CDR3 DNA reads as TGTGCCAGCAGTCCCCGGGGACATCTCGACGAGCAGTACTTC.

The genes are TRBV28 and TRBJ1-2; D is perhaps TRBD1 (5 bases). The V and J ends lost 5 bases and 8 bases respectively, with 15 bases between them. The CDR3 has 13 amino acids. CDR1 and CDR2 from the germline V gene are MDHEN and SYDVKM. The DNA for the CDR3 is TGTGCCAGCAGTGTCGGGACTCCAGAGGGCTACACCTTC. Translating it yields CASSVGTPEGYTF.

The rearrangement uses TRBV2 and TRBJ1-5; 7 nucleotides align to TRBD1. In germline, CDR1 is SNHLY, CDR2 FYNNEI. The CDR3 extends over 15 amino acids. V shed 6 bases and J 2 bases; nucleotides not matched to a gene: 7. DNA of the CDR3: TGTGCCAGCAGGCGACAGGGCGATGGCAATCAGCCCCAGCATTTT. Protein product: CASRRQGDGNQPQHF.

This clone was detected only a few times. The V gene is TRBV5-5, the J gene TRBJ2-7; D is unresolved. This CDR3 spans 14 amino acids. V was shortened by 0 bases and J by 0 bases, with 7 bases between the two germline ends. Germline CDR1 reads SGHKS; CDR2 reads YYEKEE (reference sequence). The CDR3 nucleotides are TGTGCCAGCAGCTTGGCGCGGATCTCCTACGAGCAGTACTTC. The encoded protein is CASSLARISYEQYF. Filled out from reference TRBV5-5 and TRBJ2-7, the complete variable domain reads DAGVTQSPTHLIKTRGQQVTLRCSPISGHKSVSWYQQVLGQGPQFIFQYYEKEERGRGNFPDRFSARQFPNYSSELNVNALLLGDSALYLCASSLARISYEQYFGPGTRLTVT.

The chain uses TRBV6-4 and TRBJ1-2; D ambiguous. This CDR3 comprises 15 residues. V lost 6 bases and J lost 0, with 14 bases in between. Germline CDR1 reads MRHNA; CDR2 reads SNTAGT. CDR3 amino acids: CASSEGTAANYGYTF. For the CDR3, the DNA is TGTGCCAGCAGCGAGGGTACTGCAGCTAACTATGGCTACACCTTC.

This clone was recorded only once. The CDR3 DNA follows: TGTGCCAGCAGCGCTCGTGTGTCCTATAATTCACCCCTCCACTTT. Translating it yields CASSARVSYNSPLHF. V and J are TRBV9 and TRBJ1-6; D is uncertain. V dropped 3 bases and J dropped 1 base, with 8 bases sitting between them. The CDR3 totals 15 residues. Germline V gene data show CDR1 as SGDLS and CDR2 as YYNGEE.

V is TRBV15 and J is TRBJ1-5, with D perhaps TRBD1 (6 bases). The CDR3 has 14 residues. Looked up from germline, CDR1 is LNHNV and CDR2 is YYDKDF (reference sequence). The V gene lost 8 bases and the J gene lost 4 bases, with 15 bases spanning the gap. The CDR3 sequence: CATGRDKGNQPQHF. CDR3 coding DNA: TGTGCCACCGGACGGGACAAGGGAAATCAGCCCCAGCATTTT.

This chain connects TRBV27 to TRBJ1-4, with D hard to call. The CDR3 extends over 13 amino acids. With 7 bases removed from V and 5 bases from J, the gap between germline ends came to 11 bases. Germline-derived CDR1 and CDR2 are MNHEY and SMNVEV (reference sequence). The CDR3 is CASKRRENEKLFF. CDR3 nucleotides: TGTGCCAGCAAGCGCCGGGAAAATGAAAAACTGTTTTTT.

This clone was observed many times. V gene TRBV6-4 combines with J gene TRBJ2-3; perhaps TRBD1 as D (6 bases). V dropped 8 bases and J dropped 2 bases, with 11 bases sitting between them. Looked up from germline, CDR1 is MRHNA and CDR2 is SNTAGT. The CDR3 runs to 13 residues. In DNA form, the CDR3 reads TGTGCCAGCGGGGGACATTCCACAGATACGCAGTATTTT. Encoded protein: CASGGHSTDTQYF.

The chain has TRBV5-1 and TRBJ2-7; a weak D match, TRBD2 (5 bases). The CDR3 covers 13 residues. The V gene lost 2 bases and the J gene lost 0 bases, with 6 bases spanning the gap. Germline CDR1 is SGHRS and CDR2 is YFSETQ. The CDR3 DNA is TGCGCCAGCAGCTTAGGGAGCTCCTACGAGCAGTACTTC. Translating it yields CASSLGSSYEQYF.

CDR3 in amino acids: CASSVAPGKGPGELFF. The CDR3 DNA sequence: TGTGCCAGCAGCGTAGCCCCAGGGAAAGGGCCCGGGGAGCTGTTTTTT. The chain carries TRBV9 and TRBJ2-2, with D tentatively TRBD1 (5 bases). The CDR3 consists of 16 residues. The germline V and J ends were trimmed by 0 bases and 6 bases, with 15 bases remaining between them. The germline gives CDR1 SGDLS, CDR2 YYNGEE.

The chain carries TRBV19 and TRBJ2-7, with TRBD2 matching over 7 bases. The germline V gene encodes CDR1 LNHDA and CDR2 SQIVND (reference sequence). The CDR3 is 15 amino acids. The trim removed 6 bases at V and 0 bases at J, leaving 8 bases unmatched. The CDR3 nucleotides read TGTGCCAGTAGGACCCCGGGAGGCCTCTCCTACGAGCAGTACTTC. The encoded protein is CASRTPGGLSYEQYF.

This chain links TRBV19 with TRBJ2-2; D may be TRBD2 (5 bases). CDR1 LNHDA and CDR2 SQIVND come from the germline V gene (reference sequence). The CDR3 runs to 15 residues. V dropped 8 bases and J dropped 0 bases, with 13 bases sitting between them. This CDR3 is CASRSVPANTGELFF. CDR3 nucleotide sequence: TGTGCCAGTCGTAGCGTGCCCGCGAACACCGGGGAGCTGTTTTTT.

The chain carries TRBV6-5 and TRBJ2-5, with TRBD2 identical over 8 bases. TRBJ2-7 explains the end of the DNA better; the J call may be wrong. Germline V gene data show CDR1 as MNHEY and CDR2 as SVGAGI. The CDR3 loop spans 14 amino acids. The CDR3, as DNA: TGTGCCAGCAGAGCGACTAGCGTTTCCTACGAGCAGTACTTC. Amino acids: CASRATSVSYEQYF.

This chain links TRBV10-3 with TRBJ1-1, with 7 bases identical to TRBD1. With V trimmed by 10 bases and J by 10 bases, 24 bases remained unmatched. Germline CDR1 ENHRY, CDR2 SYGVKD. The CDR3 is made up of 16 amino acids. The CDR3 nucleotides read TGTGCCACTTCACCTAACACCCCGCGACAGGGTTCAGGAGCTTTCTTT. It is translated as CATSPNTPRQGSGAFF.

This clone was counted between two and nine times. V usage is TRBV9 and J usage is TRBJ1-5; no clear D. Trimming pared 0 bases from V and 0 bases from J, leaving 13 bases between. The CDR3 covers 17 residues. Germline V gives CDR1 SGDLS, CDR2 YYNGEE. For the CDR3, the DNA is TGTGCCAGCAGCGTAGCTGGCCAGGCCCCTAGCAATCAGCCCCAGCATTTT. The encoded protein is CASSVAGQAPSNQPQHF.

In its sample, this clone was seen once. One end of the junction fails to match germline, which may point to a read error. This rearrangement joins TRBV7-7 to TRBJ2-1, with D unresolved. The CDR3 runs 12 residues. Germline-derived CDR1 and CDR2 are SSHAT and FNYEAQ (reference sequence). The CDR3 nucleotides read TGTGCTAGCAGCCACGACAACAATGAGCAGTTCTTC. Translated, it gives CASSHDNNEQFF.

This clone was seen once. The V and J genes are TRBV19 and TRBJ1-1, with 7 bases that match TRBD1. The CDR3 loop spans 14 amino acids. V dropped 5 bases and J dropped 1; count of bases not matched to a gene: 4. Germline V CDR1 and CDR2: LNHDA, SQIVND (reference sequence). This CDR3 reads CASSADRTNTEAFF. CDR3 nucleotide sequence: TGTGCCAGTAGTGCGGACAGGACGAACACTGAAGCTTTCTTT.

The chain combines TRBV7-9 with TRBJ2-5; 14 nucleotides match TRBD2. The ends lost 0 bases at V and 1 base at J; junction bases unmatched: 4. Germline V lookup: CDR1 SEHNR, CDR2 FQNEAQ (reference sequence). The CDR3 totals 18 residues. In DNA form, the CDR3 reads TGTGCCAGCAGCTTAGCCGGACTAGCGGGAGGACGCCAAGAGACCCAGTACTTC. Its translation is CASSLAGLAGGRQETQYF. The full variable domain, completed using reference TRBV7-9 and TRBJ2-5, is DTGVSQNPRHKITKRGQNVTFRCDPISEHNRLYWYRQTLGQGPEFLTYFQNEAQLEKSRLLSDRFSAERPKGSFSTLEIQRTEQGDSAMYLCASSLAGLAGGRQETQYFGPGTRLLVL.

The chain recombines TRBV7-6 with TRBJ1-3; 7 nucleotides agree with TRBD1. The trim removed 6 bases at V and 6 bases at J, leaving 8 bases unmatched. CDR3 length equals 14 residues. Germline V gene lookup returns CDR1 SGHVS and CDR2 FNYEAQ. The CDR3 sequence: CASRPSGTANTIYF. CDR3 in DNA: TGTGCCAGCAGACCTTCCGGGACAGCAAACACCATATATTTT.

This rearrangement joins TRBV9 to TRBJ1-2, with 9 bases fitting TRBD1. V lost 1 base and J lost 3; bases outside the gene matches: 4. The CDR3 is 15 residues long. In germline, CDR1 is SGDLS, CDR2 YYNGEE. As DNA, the CDR3 is TGTGCCAGCAGCGTACAGGACAGGGGACACTATGGCTACACCTTC. It translates to CASSVQDRGHYGYTF.

This clone came up once. This chain joins TRBV25-1 and TRBJ2-5, with 10 bases fitting TRBD1. Germline V gene lookup returns CDR1 MGHDK and CDR2 SYGVNS. J was trimmed by 5 bases and V by 8 bases; bases with no gene match: 11. This CDR3 spans 15 amino acids. The CDR3 DNA reads TGTGCCAGCGCTCCGACGACAGGGGGCCTTGAGACCCAGTACTTC. It is translated as CASAPTTGGLETQYF.

The CDR3, as DNA: TGTGCCAGCACCCCCCCAGCCCGGGGTAGGTACGAGCAGTACTTC. It codes for CASTPPARGRYEQYF. This chain links TRBV28 with TRBJ2-7; tentative D call: TRBD2 (5 bases). CDR3 length: 15 residues. Looked up from germline, CDR1 is MDHEN and CDR2 is SYDVKM. The germline V and J ends were trimmed by 7 bases and 4 bases, with 20 bases remaining between them.